This paragraph reports one TCR beta chain. Its specificity is unknown. This sample stems from a study of cytomegalovirus exposure and HLA in healthy donors. Primers included in the PCR were 60 Vbeta and 13 Jbeta primers. Produced via immunoSEQ multiplex PCR; TCRdb's table is partial and in-frame only. The sample shows about 140,000 clones, roughly four fifths of them seen only once. Regarding the study as a whole: Reported performance of the classifier showed diagnosis of cytomegalovirus status with high specificity and sensitivity.

The germline V and J ends were trimmed by 3 bases and 2 bases, with 9 bases remaining between them. CDR3 length: 14 residues. CDR1 is MNHEY, CDR2 SMNVEV, per germline (reference sequence). The sample was PBMCs. This clonotype originated in a male donor in good health and CMV-seronegative. V and J are TRBV27 and TRBJ2-3, with D possibly being TRBD1 (6 bases). The CDR3 coding sequence is TGTGCCAGCAGTTTCGCAGGGGACACAGATACGCAGTATTTT. It is translated as CASSFAGDTDTQYF.